This T cell receptor (beta chain) was sequenced in a study of technical replicates of blood from several donors. The ends were cut back, 8 bases at V and 0 bases at J, with 23 bases in the middle. The CDR3 runs 18 residues. Germline V gives CDR1 MNHEY, CDR2 SMNVEV (reference sequence). Some clones are missing from TCRdb's copy, which holds only in-frame ones; the method was immunoSEQ multiplex PCR. The sample has around 69,000 clones, approximately 86% seen once; the top ten hold about 5.1%. This TCR was sampled from a human donor in good health. Some clones in this sample may be carry-over from other donors' samples. The V gene is TRBV27, the J gene TRBJ2-1; the D gene is possibly TRBD1 (5 bases). The sample taken for sequencing was PBMCs. Here the CDR3 DNA reads TGTGCCAGCCAATTAGGGCCCTCCAGGGCGAGCTCCTACAATGAGCAGTTCTTC. Protein sequence: CASQLGPSRASSYNEQFF.